This section outlines one T cell receptor (beta chain) sequence together with its context. Seattle patients were enrolled during active infection and followed longitudinally. The data originate from a study of blood T cell repertoires in COVID-19. Study summary: The samples span acute and convalescent COVID-19 from the United States, Italy and Spain. PBMCs, B-cell-depleted T cells, or T cells provided the cDNA or gDNA that made up the material.

Original processing methods: Estimated nucleated cell counts came from reference gene primer amplification. Clones were read by immunoSEQ multiplex PCR, and TCRdb kept only the in-frame ones, dropping some. That table furnishes V, J and clone size, whereas the DNA furnished D and trimming. The table lists fewer than 200,000 clones, more than 80% of them singletons. The CDR3 length is 12 residues. Trimming removed 7 bases at V and 4 bases at J, with 8 bases between. The V gene's germline CDR1 is MNHEY and CDR2 SVGAGI. What was sequenced was peripheral blood. This receptor was taken from a woman between 35 and 50 years old with COVID-19, enrolled during active disease. V is TRBV6-5 and J is TRBJ2-1, with D possibly being TRBD2 (5 bases). CDR3 nucleotides: TGTGCCAGCAACGGGATGTACAATGAGCAGTTCTTC. Translating it yields CASNGMYNEQFF.